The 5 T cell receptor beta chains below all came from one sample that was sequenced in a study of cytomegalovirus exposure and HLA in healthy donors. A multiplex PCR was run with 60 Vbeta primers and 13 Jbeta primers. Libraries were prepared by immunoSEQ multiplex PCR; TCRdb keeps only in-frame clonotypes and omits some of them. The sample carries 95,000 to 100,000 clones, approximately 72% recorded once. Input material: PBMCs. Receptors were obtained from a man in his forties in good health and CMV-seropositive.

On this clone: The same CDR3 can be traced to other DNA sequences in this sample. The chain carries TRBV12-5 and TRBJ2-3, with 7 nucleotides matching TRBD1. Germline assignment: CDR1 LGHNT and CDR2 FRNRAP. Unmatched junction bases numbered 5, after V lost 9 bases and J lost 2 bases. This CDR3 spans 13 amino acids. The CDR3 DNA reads TGTGCTAGCGCCCAGGGGGTCACAGATACGCAGTATTTT. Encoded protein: CASAQGVTDTQYF.

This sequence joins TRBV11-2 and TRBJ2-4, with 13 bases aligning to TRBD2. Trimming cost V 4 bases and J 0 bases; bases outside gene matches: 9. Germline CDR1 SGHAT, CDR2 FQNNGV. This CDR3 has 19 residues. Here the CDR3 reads CASSSGRTSGGLAKNIQYF. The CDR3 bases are TGTGCCAGCAGCTCGGGAAGGACTAGCGGGGGTCTAGCCAAAAACATTCAGTACTTC.

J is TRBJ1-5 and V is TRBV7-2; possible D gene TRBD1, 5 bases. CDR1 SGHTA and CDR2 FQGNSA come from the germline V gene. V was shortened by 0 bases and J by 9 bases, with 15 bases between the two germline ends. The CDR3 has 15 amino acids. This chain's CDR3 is CASSLAGQGRGPQHF. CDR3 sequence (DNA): TGTGCCAGCAGCTTAGCGGGGCAGGGCCGTGGGCCCCAGCATTTT.

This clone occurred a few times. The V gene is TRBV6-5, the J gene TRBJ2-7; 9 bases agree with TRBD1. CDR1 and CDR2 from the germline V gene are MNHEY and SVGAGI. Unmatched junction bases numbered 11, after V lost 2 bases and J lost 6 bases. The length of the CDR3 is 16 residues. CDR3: CASSYRGTGNSVEQYF. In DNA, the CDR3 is TGTGCCAGCAGTTACCGCGGGACAGGGAACTCGGTCGAGCAGTACTTC.

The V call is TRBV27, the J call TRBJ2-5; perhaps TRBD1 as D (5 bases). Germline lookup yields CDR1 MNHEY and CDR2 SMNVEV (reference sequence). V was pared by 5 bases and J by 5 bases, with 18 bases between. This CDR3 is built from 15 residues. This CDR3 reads CASSPSLGVGETQYF. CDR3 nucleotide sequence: TGTGCCAGCAGTCCCTCTTTAGGGGTGGGGGAGACCCAGTACTTC.